This TCR beta chain was sequenced during a study of T cells in Graves' hyperthyroidism and ophthalmopathy. TCR beta CDR3 regions were amplified from RNA transcripts. The study used the HTBI primer set for a first-round RT-PCR of the TCR CDR3. Via MiXCR, TCRdb re-called the multiplex PCR reads, giving one row per CDR3 protein. Of a few hundred thousand distinct CDR3 sequences in the sample, roughly 15% were seen once. Germline-derived CDR1 and CDR2 are DFQATT and SNEGSKA (reference sequence). CDR3 length equals 14 residues. The ends lost 5 bases at V and 5 bases at J; junction bases unmatched: 10. This clonotype was found many times.

The chain combines TRBV20-1 with TRBJ2-5, with 8 positions matching TRBD1. Sequencing was done on a sample of blood. This clonotype was obtained from a middle-aged woman with Graves' ophthalmopathy. The CDR3 DNA reads as TGCAGTGCTTACGCGGGACAGGAAAGCGAGACCCAGTACTTC. Residues: CSAYAGQESETQYF.